These T cell receptor beta chains were read from a single sample in a study of OX40 agonist ivuxolimab in advanced cancers. Sequencing used immunoSEQ multiplex PCR; TCRdb keeps in-frame clones, though not all of them. The sample consists of fewer than 95,000 clones, 92% of them appearing once. The specimen comprised CD4+ or CD8+ T cells sorted from blood, sampled in a trial of the OX40 agonist ivuxolimab. The receptors derive from an adult with an advanced solid tumor such as melanoma, head and neck, liver or kidney cancer. CDR3s include the opening cysteine and the closing phenylalanine or tryptophan. The order of the fields is clone size, D gene, J gene, V gene, CDR3 protein, CDR3 DNA. A D gene is named only where the DNA matches it firmly. Clone size is shown for a subset of rows, as once, few, many or a class of expanded clone.

clone size: .; D gene: .; J gene: TRBJ1-5; V gene: TRBV19; CDR3 protein: CASSIRGLVGGLNQPQHF; CDR3 DNA: TGTGCCAGTAGTATTAGGGGCCTAGTAGGCGGGCTCAATCAGCCCCAGCATTTT
clone size: .; D gene: .; J gene: TRBJ2-1; V gene: TRBV2; CDR3 protein: CASSRRLGVSYNEQFF; CDR3 DNA: TGTGCCAGCAGTCGCAGACTAGGGGTCTCCTACAATGAGCAGTTCTTC
clone size: .; D gene: TRBD1; J gene: TRBJ2-7; V gene: TRBV7-8; CDR3 protein: CASSLLGQGGDEQYF; CDR3 DNA: TGTGCCAGCAGCTTATTGGGACAGGGAGGGGACGAGCAGTACTTC
clone size: .; D gene: .; J gene: TRBJ2-3; V gene: TRBV21-1; CDR3 protein: CASSKAPGGTSIASSSDTQYF; CDR3 DNA: TGTGCCAGCAGCAAAGCGCCAGGGGGAACCTCTATCGCTTCTAGCTCAGATACGCAGTATTTT
clone size: .; D gene: .; J gene: TRBJ2-7; V gene: TRBV19; CDR3 protein: CASSITHRDSYEQYF; CDR3 DNA: TGTGCCAGTAGTATTACCCACAGGGATTCCTACGAGCAGTACTTC
clone size: .; D gene: TRBD2; J gene: TRBJ2-5; V gene: TRBV12-5; CDR3 protein: CASGPPGGEAQYF; CDR3 DNA: TGTGCTAGTGGCCCCCCGGGGGGTGAGGCCCAGTACTTC
clone size: .; D gene: TRBD1; J gene: TRBJ1-6; V gene: TRBV15; CDR3 protein: CATSRGTGGNNSPLHF; CDR3 DNA: TGTGCCACCAGCAGAGGGACAGGGGGCAATAATTCACCCCTCCACTTT
clone size: .; D gene: .; J gene: TRBJ2-2; V gene: TRBV29-1; CDR3 protein: CSVERHTGTGELFF; CDR3 DNA: TGCAGCGTTGAAAGGCACACAGGCACCGGGGAGCTGTTTTTT
clone size: .; D gene: .; J gene: TRBJ2-1; V gene: TRBV7-6; CDR3 protein: CASSGGGLDEQFF; CDR3 DNA: TGTGCCAGCAGCGGGGGAGGACTGGATGAGCAGTTCTTC
clone size: .; D gene: .; J gene: TRBJ2-7; V gene: TRBV6-6; CDR3 protein: CASSRLTDLTYEQYF; CDR3 DNA: TGTGCCAGCAGCCGCTTGACCGATTTAACCTACGAGCAGTACTTC
clone size: .; D gene: .; J gene: TRBJ2-7; V gene: TRBV5-1; CDR3 protein: CASSEGHNYEQYF; CDR3 DNA: TGCGCCAGCAGCGAGGGACACAACTACGAGCAGTACTTC
clone size: .; D gene: TRBD1; J gene: TRBJ1-2; V gene: TRBV27; CDR3 protein: CASSFTGQGGYTF; CDR3 DNA: TGTGCCAGCAGTTTTACCGGACAGGGAGGCTACACCTTC
clone size: .; D gene: TRBD1; J gene: TRBJ2-7; V gene: TRBV27; CDR3 protein: CASSLFAGQGGAYEQYF; CDR3 DNA: TGTGCCAGCAGTTTATTCGCTGGACAGGGGGGCGCCTACGAGCAGTACTTC
clone size: .; D gene: .; J gene: TRBJ2-1; V gene: TRBV11-3; CDR3 protein: CASSRTALEQFF; CDR3 DNA: TGTGCCAGCAGCCGTACAGCGCTTGAGCAGTTCTTC
clone size: .; D gene: .; J gene: TRBJ1-1; V gene: TRBV6-1; CDR3 protein: CASSEARTMNTEAFF; CDR3 DNA: TGTGCCAGCAGTGAAGCGCGGACCATGAACACTGAAGCTTTCTTT
clone size: .; D gene: .; J gene: TRBJ2-5; V gene: TRBV6-6; CDR3 protein: CASLPSYSQTQYF; CDR3 DNA: TGTGCCAGCCTACCAAGCTATAGCCAGACCCAGTACTTC
clone size: .; D gene: .; J gene: TRBJ1-4; V gene: TRBV5-6; CDR3 protein: CASSSLERGLFF; CDR3 DNA: TGTGCCAGCAGCAGCTTGGAACGTGGACTGTTTTTT
clone size: .; D gene: .; J gene: TRBJ2-7; V gene: TRBV10-3; CDR3 protein: CAIIGAGDSYEQYF; CDR3 DNA: TGTGCCATCATCGGTGCAGGCGACAGCTACGAGCAGTACTTC
clone size: .; D gene: TRBD2; J gene: TRBJ2-1; V gene: TRBV27; CDR3 protein: CASRPTSGKEQFF; CDR3 DNA: TGTGCCAGCAGGCCGACTAGCGGGAAAGAGCAGTTCTTC
clone size: .; D gene: .; J gene: TRBJ1-2; V gene: TRBV9; CDR3 protein: CASSPTTAPLPF; CDR3 DNA: TGTGCCAGCAGCCCAACGACTGCCCCGCTGCCCTTC
clone size: .; D gene: .; J gene: TRBJ2-3; V gene: TRBV18; CDR3 protein: CASSPRPATDTQYF; CDR3 DNA: TGTGCCAGCTCACCACGTCCTGCCACAGATACGCAGTATTTT
clone size: .; D gene: .; J gene: TRBJ1-1; V gene: TRBV5-1; CDR3 protein: CASSLFGLTTEAFF; CDR3 DNA: TGCGCCAGCAGCTTGTTCGGGTTGACCACTGAAGCTTTCTTT
clone size: .; D gene: .; J gene: TRBJ1-6; V gene: TRBV19; CDR3 protein: CASSIPAANSPLHF; CDR3 DNA: TGTGCCAGTAGTATCCCGGCCGCGAATTCACCCCTCCACTTT
clone size: .; D gene: TRBD2; J gene: TRBJ2-7; V gene: TRBV14; CDR3 protein: CASSQGISGRREQYF; CDR3 DNA: TGTGCCAGCAGCCAAGGAATAAGCGGGAGACGCGAGCAGTACTTC
clone size: .; D gene: TRBD1; J gene: TRBJ2-7; V gene: TRBV6-5; CDR3 protein: CASSGGQGTEQYF; CDR3 DNA: TGTGCCAGCAGTGGAGGACAGGGGACCGAGCAGTACTTC
clone size: .; D gene: .; J gene: TRBJ1-2; V gene: TRBV5-4; CDR3 protein: CASSFGMSYGYTF; CDR3 DNA: TGTGCCAGCAGCTTTGGCATGAGCTATGGCTACACCTTC
clone size: .; D gene: .; J gene: TRBJ1-5; V gene: TRBV30; CDR3 protein: CAWSVGGNNQPQHF; CDR3 DNA: TGTGCCTGGAGTGTTGGGGGAAACAATCAGCCCCAGCATTTT
clone size: .; D gene: TRBD2; J gene: TRBJ2-1; V gene: TRBV6-5; CDR3 protein: CASSYAAGGPNEQFF; CDR3 DNA: TGTGCCAGCAGTTACGCGGCGGGGGGCCCTAATGAGCAGTTCTTC
clone size: .; D gene: .; J gene: TRBJ2-3; V gene: TRBV5-4; CDR3 protein: CASSLGGSTDTQYF; CDR3 DNA: TGTGCCAGCAGCCTCGGGGGAAGCACAGATACGCAGTATTTT
clone size: .; D gene: TRBD1; J gene: TRBJ1-3; V gene: TRBV6-5; CDR3 protein: CASSYGTGSGNTIYF; CDR3 DNA: TGTGCCAGCAGTTACGGGACAGGCTCTGGAAACACCATATATTTT
clone size: .; D gene: .; J gene: TRBJ2-7; V gene: TRBV29-1; CDR3 protein: CSVEQGNEQYF; CDR3 DNA: TGCAGCGTTGAACAGGGTAACGAGCAGTACTTC
clone size: .; D gene: .; J gene: TRBJ2-1; V gene: TRBV10-2; CDR3 protein: CASSEVGTVRGYNEQFF; CDR3 DNA: TGCGCCAGCAGTGAGGTGGGGACAGTCCGGGGGTACAATGAGCAGTTCTTC
clone size: .; D gene: TRBD2; J gene: TRBJ2-1; V gene: TRBV7-3; CDR3 protein: CASSPSGRVHNEQFF; CDR3 DNA: TGTGCCAGCAGCCCAAGCGGGAGGGTTCACAATGAGCAGTTCTTC
clone size: once; D gene: .; J gene: TRBJ2-5; V gene: TRBV6-5; CDR3 protein: CASSQGWETQYF; CDR3 DNA: TGTGCCAGCAGTCAGGGGTGGGAGACCCAGTACTTC
clone size: .; D gene: .; J gene: TRBJ2-3; V gene: TRBV5-4; CDR3 protein: CASSLVGATDTQYF; CDR3 DNA: TGTGCCAGCAGCTTGGTGGGGGCTACAGATACGCAGTATTTT
clone size: .; D gene: TRBD2; J gene: TRBJ2-7; V gene: TRBV19; CDR3 protein: CASSAGLVSYEQYF; CDR3 DNA: TGTGCCAGTAGTGCCGGACTAGTCTCCTACGAGCAGTACTTC
clone size: .; D gene: .; J gene: TRBJ1-5; V gene: TRBV27; CDR3 protein: CASTYRASGNQPQHF; CDR3 DNA: TGTGCCAGCACGTACAGGGCTAGCGGCAATCAGCCCCAGCATTTT
clone size: .; D gene: TRBD2; J gene: TRBJ2-7; V gene: TRBV5-1; CDR3 protein: CASSSTSGRFRYEQYF; CDR3 DNA: TGCGCCAGCAGCTCGACTAGCGGGAGGTTTCGGTACGAGCAGTACTTC
clone size: .; D gene: TRBD2; J gene: TRBJ2-2; V gene: TRBV5-1; CDR3 protein: CASSFFSGNHGELFF; CDR3 DNA: TGCGCCAGCAGCTTCTTTAGCGGGAATCACGGGGAGCTGTTTTTT
clone size: .; D gene: .; J gene: TRBJ1-2; V gene: TRBV11-2; CDR3 protein: CASSLWTDPRTNYGYTF; CDR3 DNA: TGTGCCAGCAGCTTGTGGACAGATCCGCGTACTAACTATGGCTACACCTTC
clone size: .; D gene: .; J gene: TRBJ1-4; V gene: TRBV5-5; CDR3 protein: CASSIVGSGASNEKLFF; CDR3 DNA: TGTGCCAGCAGTATTGTGGGGTCTGGAGCATCTAATGAAAAACTGTTTTTT
clone size: .; D gene: .; J gene: TRBJ2-7; V gene: TRBV5-6; CDR3 protein: CASSFGSSYEQYF; CDR3 DNA: TGTGCCAGCAGCTTCGGGAGCTCCTACGAGCAGTACTTC
clone size: .; D gene: .; J gene: TRBJ2-7; V gene: TRBV2; CDR3 protein: CASRQWQGIWEQYF; CDR3 DNA: TGTGCCAGCAGACAATGGCAGGGGATCTGGGAGCAGTACTTC
clone size: .; D gene: .; J gene: TRBJ2-2; V gene: TRBV12-5; CDR3 protein: CASGGRFANTGELFF; CDR3 DNA: TGTGCTAGTGGGGGACGGTTCGCGAACACCGGGGAGCTGTTTTTT
clone size: .; D gene: TRBD1; J gene: TRBJ1-1; V gene: TRBV5-4; CDR3 protein: CASSLDRGQIGTEAFF; CDR3 DNA: TGTGCCAGCAGCTTGGACAGGGGGCAAATCGGGACTGAAGCTTTCTTT
clone size: .; D gene: TRBD1; J gene: TRBJ1-5; V gene: TRBV2; CDR3 protein: CASSSDRGRGQPQHF; CDR3 DNA: TGTGCCAGCAGTTCCGACAGGGGACGGGGTCAGCCCCAGCATTTT
clone size: .; D gene: .; J gene: TRBJ2-7; V gene: TRBV19; CDR3 protein: CASSEGLAYEQYF; CDR3 DNA: TGTGCCAGTAGCGAGGGACTTGCCTACGAGCAGTACTTC
clone size: .; D gene: .; J gene: TRBJ1-6; V gene: TRBV14; CDR3 protein: CASSQPSLGINSPLHF; CDR3 DNA: TGTGCCAGCAGCCAACCCTCCTTGGGGATAAATTCACCCCTCCACTTT